This T cell receptor beta chain was obtained from a study of cytomegalovirus exposure and HLA in healthy donors. Everyone who donated was a healthy bone marrow donor. As for this clone: Its target is unknown.

PCR primers comprised 60 Vbeta and 13 Jbeta primers. The data were produced by immunoSEQ multiplex PCR, yet TCRdb's version contains in-frame clones alone and is incomplete. The sample has roughly 140,000 clones, roughly three quarters seen once. Study findings and constraints: In a later analysis, TCR beta V- and J-gene trimming showed a link to a missense DCLRE1C variant. Earlier findings revealed that most TCR beta V segments proved productive either about 87% or about 30% of the time.

This clonotype was obtained from a woman aged 45-65 years in good health and CMV-seronegative. The sample consisted of PBMCs.

CDR3 nucleotide sequence: TGTGCCAGTGGGGAAGGGGGAGATACGCAGTATTTT. It codes for CASGEGGDTQYF. V and J are TRBV19 and TRBJ2-3, with a tentative D call TRBD1 (6 bases). The germline CDR1 and CDR2 sequences are LNHDA and SQIVND (reference sequence). The CDR3 is made up of 12 amino acids. V lost 8 bases and J 5 bases, leaving 11 bases between the germline ends.